This T cell receptor beta chain stems from a study of CD8 T cells in ankylosing spondylitis. Findings of the study overall: Reportedly, matched ankylosing spondylitis synovial fluid was significantly enriched for disease-linked clones. Among TCR beta sequences, a motif of roughly 8 highly homologous variants appeared characteristic of ankylosing spondylitis blood. In reactive arthritis synovial fluid and blood, some motif variants had been reported before.

This clonotype has ten or more counts. The antigen is unknown. The germline V and J ends were trimmed by 1 base and 2 bases, with 6 bases remaining between them. The CDR3 sequence is 13 residues long. CDR1 is LNHNV and CDR2 is YYDKDF in the germline V gene (reference sequence). Quantitative molecular-barcoded 5'-RACE generated the TCR beta libraries. TCRdb analysed the 5' RACE reads with MiXCR anew, one entry per CDR3 protein. The sample records under 200,000 distinct CDR3 sequences, 10% to 15% being singletons. This TCR was recovered from a female donor with ankylosing spondylitis or in good health (not recorded which). This chain connects TRBV15 to TRBJ2-7; D unresolved. The sample was blood, either unsorted or a sorted T cell fraction (not recorded which). The CDR3, as DNA: TGTGCCACCAGCAGAGCAGGACCCTACGAGCAGTACTTC. Translating gives CATSRAGPYEQYF.